This section outlines one TCR beta chain sequence together with its context. The CDR3 has 14 residues. V gave up 4 bases and J gave up 4 bases, with 11 bases separating them. Germline CDR1 reads SGHKS; CDR2 reads YYEKEE (reference sequence). Clones were read by immunoSEQ multiplex PCR, and TCRdb kept only the in-frame ones, dropping some. The profile shows approximately 110,000 clones, approximately 87% of them singletons. This sample was included in a study of blood T cell repertoires in COVID-19. Sequences were obtained from peripheral blood. The sequence was collected from a woman in her fifties or sixties with acute or convalescent COVID-19. The chain combines TRBV5-5 with TRBJ1-4; D is undetermined. CDR3 loop: CASSPGGHNEKLFF. The CDR3 DNA follows: TGTGCCAGCAGCCCGGGAGGGCATAATGAAAAACTGTTTTTT.